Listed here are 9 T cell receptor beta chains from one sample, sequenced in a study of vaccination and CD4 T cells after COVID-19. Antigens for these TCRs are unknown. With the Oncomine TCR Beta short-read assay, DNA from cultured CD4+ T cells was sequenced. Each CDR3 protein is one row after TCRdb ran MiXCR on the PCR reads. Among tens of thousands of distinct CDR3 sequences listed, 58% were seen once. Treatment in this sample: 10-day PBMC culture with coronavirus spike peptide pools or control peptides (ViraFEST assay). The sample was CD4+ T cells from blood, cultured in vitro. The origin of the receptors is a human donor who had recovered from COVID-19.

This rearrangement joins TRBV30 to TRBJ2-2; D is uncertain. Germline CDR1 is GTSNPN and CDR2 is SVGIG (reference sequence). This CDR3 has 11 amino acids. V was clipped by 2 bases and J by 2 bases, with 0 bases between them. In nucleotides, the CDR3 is TGTGCCTGGAGTAACACCGGGGAGCTGTTTTTT. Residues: CAWSNTGELFF.

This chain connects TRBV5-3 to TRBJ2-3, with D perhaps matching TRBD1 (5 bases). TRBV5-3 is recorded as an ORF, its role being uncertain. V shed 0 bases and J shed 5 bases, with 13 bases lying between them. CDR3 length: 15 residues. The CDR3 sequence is CARSLGGRVRDTQYF. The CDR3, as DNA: TGTGCCAGAAGCTTGGGTGGCAGGGTGAGAGATACGCAGTATTTT.

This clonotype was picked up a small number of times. CDR3 protein: CASRITAGNEQFF. As DNA, the CDR3 is TGTGCCAGCCGTATCACAGCGGGAAATGAGCAGTTCTTC. The chain couples TRBV27 to TRBJ2-1; 7 nucleotides agree with TRBD2. In germline, CDR1 is MNHEY, CDR2 SMNVEV (reference sequence). V shed 8 bases, J shed 7 bases, and the junction held 8 bases outside the gene matches. This CDR3 contains 13 residues.

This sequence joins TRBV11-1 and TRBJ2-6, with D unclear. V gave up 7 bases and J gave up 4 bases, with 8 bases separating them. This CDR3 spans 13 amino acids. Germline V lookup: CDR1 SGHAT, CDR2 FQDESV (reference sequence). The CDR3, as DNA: TGTGCCAGCATCCCACCCGGGGCCAACGTCCTGACTTTC. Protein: CASIPPGANVLTF.

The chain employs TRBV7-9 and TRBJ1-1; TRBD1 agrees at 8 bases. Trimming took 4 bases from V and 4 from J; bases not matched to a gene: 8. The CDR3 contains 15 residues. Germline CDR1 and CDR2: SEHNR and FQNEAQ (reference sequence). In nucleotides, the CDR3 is TGTGCCAGCAGCTCCCAGGGGGCGCGGAGCACTGAAGCTTTCTTT. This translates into CASSSQGARSTEAFF.

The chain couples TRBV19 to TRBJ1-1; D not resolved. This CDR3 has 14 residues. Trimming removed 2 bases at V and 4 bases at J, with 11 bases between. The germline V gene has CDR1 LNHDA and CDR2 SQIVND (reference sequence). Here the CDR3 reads CASSITGGITEAFF. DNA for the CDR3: TGTGCCAGTAGTATAACCGGTGGGATCACTGAAGCTTTCTTT.

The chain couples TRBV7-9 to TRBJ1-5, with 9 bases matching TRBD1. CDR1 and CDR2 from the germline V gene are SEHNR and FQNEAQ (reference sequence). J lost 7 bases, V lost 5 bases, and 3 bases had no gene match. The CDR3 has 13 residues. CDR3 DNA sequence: TGTGCCAGCAGCACAGGGGGCCGGCAGCCCCAGCATTTT. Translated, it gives CASSTGGRQPQHF.

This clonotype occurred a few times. For the CDR3, the DNA is TGTGCCAGCAGCCCGGTCAGGGTAGGTGGCTACACCTTC. Residues: CASSPVRVGGYTF. This chain links TRBV7-9 with TRBJ1-2, with D tentatively TRBD1 (5 bases). CDR1 is SEHNR, CDR2 FQNEAQ, per germline (reference sequence). Trimming cost V 5 bases and J 7 bases, with 14 bases left between them. CDR3 length: 13 amino acids.

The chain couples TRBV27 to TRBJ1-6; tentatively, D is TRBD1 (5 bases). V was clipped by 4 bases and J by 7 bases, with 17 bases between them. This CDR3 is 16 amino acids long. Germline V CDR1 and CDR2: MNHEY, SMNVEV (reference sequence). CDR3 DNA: TGTGCCAGCAGTTCCAGGACGGGGGTCAGGAATTCACCCCTCCACTTT. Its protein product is CASSSRTGVRNSPLHF.